This TCR beta chain was profiled in a study of blood T cell repertoires in COVID-19. Overall study context: Samples came from the United States, Italy and Spain, spanning acute and convalescent COVID-19.

V was trimmed by 0 bases and J by 4 bases, leaving 17 bases between them. Germline CDR1 reads SGHAT; CDR2 reads FQNNGV. The CDR3 has 17 amino acids. Profiled with immunoSEQ multiplex PCR; TCRdb holds only in-frame clones, not every one. The table shows under 200,000 clones, with around 80% occurring only once. The sample comprised peripheral blood. The rearrangement uses TRBV11-2 and TRBJ2-3; D is perhaps TRBD1 (6 bases). This clonotype originated in a man aged 25 to 40 with active or convalescent COVID-19. This CDR3 is CASSLDFAAGAPDTQYF. For the CDR3, the DNA is TGTGCCAGCAGCTTAGATTTTGCGGCAGGGGCCCCAGATACGCAGTATTTT.